A single sample is the source of the 4 T cell receptor beta chains below, sequenced in a study of blood T cell repertoires in COVID-19. Only in-frame clones appear in the TCRdb table, and some are missing; sequencing was by immunoSEQ multiplex PCR. The table has roughly 76,000 clones, roughly 80% seen once. The sequenced sample was peripheral blood. The receptor set was obtained from a woman between 65 and 79 years old with acute or convalescent COVID-19.

The V gene is TRBV6-6, the J gene TRBJ2-2; no clear D. This CDR3 comprises 15 residues. Trimming took 2 bases from V and 1 from J, leaving 8 bases between them. CDR1 is MNHNY, CDR2 SVGAGI, per germline (reference sequence). CDR3 DNA sequence: TGTGCCAGCAGTTACATCCAAATGAACACCGGGGAGCTGTTTTTT. Its protein product is CASSYIQMNTGELFF.

V and J are TRBV7-2 and TRBJ2-7, with D hard to call. The V gene lost 5 bases and the J gene lost 2 bases, with 16 bases spanning the gap. CDR1 and CDR2 (germline): SGHTA, FQGNSA. This CDR3 has 15 amino acids. CDR3 coding DNA: TGTGCCAGCAGCCCAACCCCGGGTATGCCCTACGAGCAGTACTTC. Its protein product is CASSPTPGMPYEQYF.

The chain uses TRBV12-3 or TRBV12-4 and TRBJ1-4, with D uncertain. The V gene lost 8 bases and the J gene lost 3 bases, with 10 bases spanning the gap. This CDR3 contains 13 residues. This CDR3 is CASRQAPNEKLFF. In DNA form, the CDR3 reads TGTGCCAGCCGCCAGGCGCCTAATGAAAAACTGTTTTTT.

This rearrangement joins TRBV5-1 to TRBJ1-1, with no clear D. V was pared by 2 bases and J by 3 bases, with 11 bases between. The CDR3 contains 14 residues. Germline lookup yields CDR1 SGHRS and CDR2 YFSETQ. The CDR3 DNA reads TGCGCCAGCAGCTTTCGGCCCCAGGACACTGAAGCTTTCTTT. Translating it yields CASSFRPQDTEAFF.